Sequencing of this TCR beta chain was carried out in a study of cytomegalovirus exposure and HLA in healthy donors. Whereas donors were nominally healthy upon sampling, unrecorded immune exposures were probable. 13 Jbeta primers and 60 Vbeta primers were used for the PCR. Sequencing used immunoSEQ multiplex PCR; TCRdb keeps in-frame clones, though not all of them. Here the sample spans over 150,000 clones, 84% being singletons. Germline assignment: CDR1 PRHDT and CDR2 FYEKMQ (reference sequence). The CDR3 covers 14 residues. The J segment lost 5 bases and the V segment lost 2 bases, leaving 5 bases of the junction unmatched.

This TCR came from a boy between 2 and 10 years old in good health and CMV-seronegative. The chain carries TRBV13 and TRBJ1-1; 7 bases fit TRBD1. Sequencing was carried out using PBMCs. DNA of the CDR3: TGTGCCAGCAGCTTAAACAGGGGAGGAACTGAAGCTTTCTTT. This encodes CASSLNRGGTEAFF.